This TCR beta chain emerged from a study of neurological immune-mediated disorders. Study-wide results and caveats: Sharing of CDR3 amino acid sequences among expanded clones across subjects was absent, suggesting private repertoires in all groups.

Ten or more counts support this clonotype. As yet, its antigen is unknown. A blood bank in Maryland, USA, provided the volunteers who served as healthy controls. The starting material, 2 million PBMCs stored at -80 C, gave rise to the unsorted libraries. The cDNA came from 5'RACE with 10-nucleotide random UMIs. Via MiXCR, TCRdb re-called the 5' RACE reads, giving one row per CDR3 protein. The sample contains under 45,000 distinct CDR3 sequences, over 9.5% of which appear only once. Germline assignment: CDR1 SGHDN and CDR2 FVKESK. This CDR3 is 14 amino acids long. The V end was cut by 2 bases, the J end by 5 bases, with 10 bases between.

Source material: PBMCs. The V call is TRBV14, the J call TRBJ2-1; D gene unclear. The clonotype originates from a female donor in good health. The DNA of the CDR3 is TGTGCCAGCAGCCAAAGCCATGCCAACAATGAGCAGTTCTTC. Translating it yields CASSQSHANNEQFF.